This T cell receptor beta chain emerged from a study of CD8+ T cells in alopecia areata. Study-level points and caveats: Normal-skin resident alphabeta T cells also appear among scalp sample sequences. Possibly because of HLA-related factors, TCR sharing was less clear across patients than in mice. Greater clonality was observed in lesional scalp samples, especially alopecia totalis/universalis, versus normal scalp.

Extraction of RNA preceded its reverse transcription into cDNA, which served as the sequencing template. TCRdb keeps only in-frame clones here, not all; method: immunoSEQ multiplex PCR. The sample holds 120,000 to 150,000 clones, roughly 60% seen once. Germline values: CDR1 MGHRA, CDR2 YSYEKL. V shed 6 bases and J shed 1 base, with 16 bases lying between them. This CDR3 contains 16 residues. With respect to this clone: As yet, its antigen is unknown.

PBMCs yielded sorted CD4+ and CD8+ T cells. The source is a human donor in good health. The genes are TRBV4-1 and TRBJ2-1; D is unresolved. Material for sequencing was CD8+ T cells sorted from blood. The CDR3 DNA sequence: TGCGCCAGCAGACCTGGTATCCGGGCTTCCTACAATGAGCAGTTCTTC. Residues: CASRPGIRASYNEQFF.